These 15 T cell receptor beta chains came from one sample sequenced in a study of CD8+CD57+ T cells in acquired aplastic anemia. The patients chosen for sequencing had shown expansion of CD8+CD57+ cells (detected by flow cytometry). Profiling that covered TCR beta VDJ and CDR3 relied on genomic DNA as its template. Each CDR3 protein is one row after TCRdb ran MiXCR on the reads. The data hold under 500,000 distinct CDR3 sequences, with around 32% observed a single time. The specimen was sorted CD4+, CD8+, or CD8+CD57+ T cells (not recorded which) from PBMCs. These receptors all stem from a human donor with aplastic anemia.

V usage is TRBV14 and J usage is TRBJ2-3; a possible D gene is TRBD2 (5 bases). Trimming removed 5 bases at V and 4 bases at J, with 13 bases between. This CDR3 has 14 amino acids. Per germline, CDR1 SGHDN and CDR2 FVKESK. The CDR3 loop is CASSARLGADTQYF. CDR3 sequence (DNA): TGTGCCAGCAGCGCCCGTCTGGGAGCAGATACGCAGTATTTT.

This clonotype was detected ten times or more. The gene calls are TRBV7-2 and TRBJ1-5; no definite D call. With 1 base removed from V and 5 bases from J, the gap between germline ends came to 12 bases. The CDR3 sequence is 15 residues long. Germline values: CDR1 SGHTA, CDR2 FQGNSA. CDR3 DNA sequence: TGTGCCAGCAGCTTAGTGGCGAATTGGGATCAGCCCCAGCATTTT. Translation gives CASSLVANWDQPQHF.

This clonotype came up many times. The chain combines TRBV6-1 with TRBJ1-5, with D tentatively TRBD1 (5 bases). This CDR3 spans 14 amino acids. Germline CDR1 and CDR2: MNHNS and SASEGT. V was clipped by 6 bases and J by 2 bases, with 11 bases between them. The CDR3 nucleotides read TGTGCCAGCAGCCACGGGGGTCGCAATCAGCCCCAGCATTTT. It specifies CASSHGGRNQPQHF.

This clonotype was detected only a few times. A much larger clone lies a single base off, so this may be a read error. The chain carries TRBV10-3 and TRBJ1-5; D gene ambiguous. V was shortened by 3 bases and J by 0 bases, with 15 bases between the two germline ends. The germline V gene encodes CDR1 ENHRY and CDR2 SYGVKD. The CDR3 totals 17 residues. CDR3 sequence reads: CAISDPTEPYSNQPQHF. Here the CDR3 DNA reads TGTGCCATCAGTGACCCTACCGAGCCGTATAGCAATCAGCCCCAGCATTTT.

The chain is built from TRBV10-2 and TRBJ2-7; 8 positions agree with TRBD1. Germline loops: CDR1 WSHSY, CDR2 SAAADI. V lost 2 bases, J lost 3 bases, and 18 bases stayed unmatched. The CDR3 covers 19 residues. CDR3 sequence: CASSEPHDLDRGSIYEQYF. Written as DNA, the CDR3 is TGCGCCAGCAGTGAGCCCCACGACCTCGACAGGGGAAGTATCTACGAGCAGTACTTC.

In its sample, this clonotype was seen a few times. As DNA, the CDR3 is TGTGCCAGTAGACTAGGGGGAGGAAACACCATATATTTT. Its translation: CASRLGGGNTIYF. The rearrangement links TRBV19 to TRBJ1-3; D possibly corresponds to TRBD1 (6 bases). The CDR3 sequence is 13 residues long. Germline assignment: CDR1 LNHDA and CDR2 SQIVND (reference sequence). Deletions cut 6 bases from V and 4 bases from J, with 10 bases between.

The J gene is TRBJ2-5, the V gene TRBV11-2; 14 bases line up with TRBD2. CDR1 is SGHAT and CDR2 is FQNNGV in the germline V gene. The CDR3 runs to 16 residues. V lost 4 bases, J lost 5 bases, and 6 bases stayed unmatched. This chain's CDR3 is CASSSGLAGAIETQYF. The CDR3 DNA is TGTGCCAGCAGCTCGGGACTAGCGGGAGCAATCGAGACCCAGTACTTC.

The chain carries TRBV19 and TRBJ1-3, with a possible D match to TRBD1 (5 bases). Germline-derived CDR1 and CDR2 are LNHDA and SQIVND (reference sequence). This CDR3 contains 14 residues. V was pared by 9 bases and J by 4 bases, with 16 bases between. The CDR3 spells CASSQGDLGNTIYF. The DNA for the CDR3 is TGTGCCAGCAGCCAAGGGGACCTAGGAAACACCATATATTTT.

There are many counts of this clonotype. The gene calls are TRBV10-3 and TRBJ2-3; 7 positions match TRBD1. CDR1 and CDR2 from the germline V gene are ENHRY and SYGVKD. J gave up 1 base and V 5 bases, and 9 bases lay outside the gene matches. The CDR3 sequence is 16 residues long. Here the CDR3 reads CAISLTGVGGTDTQYF. CDR3 DNA: TGTGCCATCAGTTTAACAGGGGTGGGGGGCACAGATACGCAGTATTTT.

The V call is TRBV20-1, the J call TRBJ1-1, with unresolved D. This CDR3 has 12 residues. Germline assignment: CDR1 DFQATT and CDR2 SNEGSKA (reference sequence). Between the trimmed V and J ends, which lost 6 bases and 0 bases, there was a span of 8 bases. The DNA of the CDR3 is TGCAGTGCCACGCTGGTGAACACTGAAGCTTTCTTT. This sequence encodes CSATLVNTEAFF.

In its sample, this clonotype was seen once. CDR3 bases: TGCAGCCTACCTAGGACAGGGTACGAGCAGTACTTC. It translates to CSLPRTGYEQYF. V is TRBV29-1 and J is TRBJ2-7, with TRBD1 matching over 8 bases. Germline values: CDR1 SQVTM, CDR2 ANQGSEA. With V trimmed by 8 bases and J by 4 bases, 7 bases remained unmatched. This CDR3 spans 12 amino acids.

This clonotype was seen ten or more times. The chain joins TRBV29-1 to TRBJ2-3; D possibly corresponds to TRBD2 (7 bases). Per the germline V gene, CDR1 is SQVTM and CDR2 is ANQGSEA. V lost 6 bases and J lost 5, with 27 bases in between. This CDR3 region has 17 residues. The CDR3 sequence: CSVVGGQGSFLVDTQYF. The CDR3 DNA reads as TGCAGCGTGGTCGGGGGGCAGGGGTCATTTTTAGTAGATACGCAGTATTTT.

This clonotype was detected many times. The rearrangement joins TRBV29-1 to TRBJ2-5; 10 bases are a match to TRBD1. This CDR3 spans 13 amino acids. With V trimmed by 6 bases and J by 4 bases, 5 bases remained unmatched. CDR1 SQVTM and CDR2 ANQGSEA come from the germline V gene. For the CDR3, the DNA is TGCAGCGTGGCAAGGACAGGGGGAGAGACCCAGTACTTC. This encodes CSVARTGGETQYF.

As concerns this clonotype: Possible read error: a much larger clone is one base away. V is TRBV14 and J is TRBJ2-7, with D unclear. Germline V CDR1 and CDR2: SGHDN, FVKESK. The length of the CDR3 is 12 residues. The CDR3 region is CAGSHTDYEQYF. CDR3 nucleotide sequence: TGTGCCGGCAGCCATACGGACTACGAGCAGTACTTC.

The sample holds many counts of this clonotype. The chain recombines TRBV9 with TRBJ1-2; unclear D gene. Germline V lookup: CDR1 SGDLS, CDR2 YYNGEE. V lost 1 base to trimming and J lost 0 bases, with 7 bases between them. This CDR3 comprises 14 residues. CDR3 region: CASSVTATNYGYTF. Written as DNA, the CDR3 is TGTGCCAGCAGCGTAACGGCGACTAACTATGGCTACACCTTC.